This T cell receptor (beta chain) was documented in a study of graft-versus-host responses after intestinal transplantation. As for the study in general: Induction using anti-thymocyte globulin, followed by tacrolimus and steroids for about 3 years, was given to all recipients.

Only in-frame clones appear in the TCRdb table, and some are missing; sequencing was by immunoSEQ multiplex PCR. This sample yields more than 60,000 clones, of which less than 95% are seen a single time; roughly 1.3% belongs to the top ten. CDR1 is SGDLS, CDR2 YYNGEE, per germline. V gave up 6 bases and J gave up 2 bases; unmatched junction bases: 7. This CDR3 comprises 14 residues. Remarks on this clone: The antigen is undetermined.

The chain has TRBV9 and TRBJ2-5, with 7 nucleotides matching TRBD2. This clonotype was obtained from a human donor who received an intestinal transplant. The specimen was unstimulated CD8+ T cells sorted from spleen or lymph node cells, collected before intestinal transplant. The CDR3 protein is CASTASGGQETQYF. CDR3 bases: TGTGCCAGCACCGCCTCGGGGGGACAAGAGACCCAGTACTTC.